The T cell receptor (beta chain) under discussion was sequenced for a study of blood T cells in healthy people across ages. This clonotype has only a few counts. A sample-barcoded 5' primer and a J-beta primer mix were used in a second PCR of roughly 7 to 12 cycles. In TCRdb, the 5' RACE reads were re-called with MiXCR into one record per CDR3 protein. Of some 760,000 distinct CDR3 sequences in the sample, about 25% were seen once. The data also belong to a second study, concerning T cells of mothers and their children.

Material: blood. The sequence was collected from a boy between 5 and 17 years old in good health.

CDR3 sequence reads: CASSPRGGAVYNEQFF. As DNA, the CDR3 is TGTGCCAGCAGCCCCAGGGGAGGGGCTGTCTACAATGAGCAGTTCTTC. The rearrangement joins TRBV9 to TRBJ2-1, with D tentatively TRBD2 (7 bases). Trimming removed 4 bases at V and 3 bases at J, with 17 bases between. Germline assignment: CDR1 SGDLS and CDR2 YYNGEE. There are 16 residues in the CDR3.